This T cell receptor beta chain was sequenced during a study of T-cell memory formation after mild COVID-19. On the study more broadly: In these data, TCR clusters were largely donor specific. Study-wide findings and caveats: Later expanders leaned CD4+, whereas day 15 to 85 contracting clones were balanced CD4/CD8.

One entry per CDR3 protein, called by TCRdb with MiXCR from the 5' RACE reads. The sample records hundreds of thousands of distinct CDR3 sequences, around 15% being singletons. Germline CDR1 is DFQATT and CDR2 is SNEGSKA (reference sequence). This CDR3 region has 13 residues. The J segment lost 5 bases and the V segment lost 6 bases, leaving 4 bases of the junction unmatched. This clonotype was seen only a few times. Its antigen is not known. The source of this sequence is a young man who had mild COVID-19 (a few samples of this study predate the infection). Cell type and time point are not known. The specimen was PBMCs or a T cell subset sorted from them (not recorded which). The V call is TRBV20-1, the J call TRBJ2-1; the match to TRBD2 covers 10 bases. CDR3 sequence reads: CSAVGLANNEQFF. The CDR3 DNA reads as TGCAGTGCGGTGGGACTAGCGAACAATGAGCAGTTCTTC.